A selection of T cell receptor beta chains follows, all from one sample in a study of T cells in Graves' hyperthyroidism and ophthalmopathy. TCRdb reprocessed the multiplex PCR reads via MiXCR and lists one record per CDR3 protein. The sample includes around 700,000 distinct CDR3 sequences, around 40% of them seen just once. The sample taken for sequencing was blood. The receptors come from a woman between 35 and 50 years old with Graves' hyperthyroidism. The CDR3 runs from the conserved cysteine through the conserved F or W. The D gene is left open where the match is weak. The size of a clone is reported for some rows only, either as once, few or many, or as a class for expanded clones.

clone_size d_call j_call v_call cdr3_aa cdr3_nt
few TRBD1 TRBJ1-5 TRBV11-2 CASSVGTGGPGGNQPQHF TGCGCCAGCAGCGTCGGGACAGGGGGCCCCGGAGGCAATCAGCCCCAGCATTTT
few TRBD2 TRBJ2-7 TRBV6-5 CASSRPGLAVPREQYF TGTGCCAGCAGTCGACCGGGACTAGCGGTGCCGCGCGAGCAGTACTTC
NA TRBD1 TRBJ1-1 TRBV6-1 CASTQPTGWTTEAFF TGTGCCAGCACTCAACCGACAGGGTGGACCACTGAAGCTTTCTTT
NA TRBD1 TRBJ2-2 TRBV7-9 CASSQMTRTGFTGELFF TGCGCCAGCAGCCAAATGACCCGGACAGGGTTCACCGGGGAGCTGTTTTTT
many TRBD1 TRBJ1-1 TRBV29-1 CSVGGQAGLEAFF TGCAGCGTGGGGGGACAGGCTGGACTCGAAGCTTTCTTT
NA NA TRBJ1-1 TRBV10-2 CASRIQGSEAFF TGTGCCAGCAGGATCCAGGGGAGTGAAGCTTTCTTT
few NA TRBJ1-2 TRBV12-3/TRBV12-4 CASRGVGSGYTF TGTGCCAGCAGGGGGGTGGGCTCTGGCTACACCTTC
NA TRBD1 TRBJ2-2 TRBV24-1 CATSDTGTGTTGELFF TGTGCCACCAGTGATACCGGGACAGGGACCACCGGGGAGCTGTTTTTT
many NA TRBJ2-5 TRBV7-3 CASSLPGISETQYF TGTGCCAGCAGCTTACCAGGGATAAGCGAGACCCAGTACTTC
once NA TRBJ1-4 TRBV5-5 CASSLPGQEKLFF TGCGCCAGCAGCCTACCCGGACAGGAAAAACTGTTTTTT
NA NA TRBJ2-2 TRBV6-1 CASSGGRGRGEELFF TGTGCCAGCAGTGGGGGCCGGGGGCGAGGCGAGGAGCTGTTTTTT
many NA TRBJ2-2 TRBV5-4 CASSLGATGELFF TGTGCCAGCAGCTTGGGGGCCACCGGGGAGCTGTTTTTT
few NA TRBJ2-5 TRBV13 CASSYGTFRETQYF TGTGCCAGCAGCTATGGGACATTTCGGGAGACCCAGTACTTC
many NA TRBJ2-6 TRBV24-1 CATSDQGLLSGANVLTF TGTGCCACCAGTGACCAGGGGCTCCTCTCTGGGGCCAACGTCCTGACTTTC
few TRBD1 TRBJ2-2 TRBV20-1 CSASDRGTGELFF TGCAGCGCTTCGGACAGGGGCACCGGGGAGCTGTTTTTT
few TRBD1 TRBJ1-1 TRBV7-2 CASSLRTGLNTEAFF TGTGCCAGCAGCCTACGGACAGGGTTGAACACTGAAGCTTTCTTT
NA TRBD1 TRBJ1-4 TRBV28 CASSSQSRGQGERLFF TGTGCCAGCAGTTCTCAGAGCAGGGGGCAGGGGGAGAGACTGTTTTTT
NA TRBD2 TRBJ2-3 TRBV2 CAVTGTSGRRTDTQYF TGTGCCGTCACCGGGACTAGCGGGAGGAGAACAGATACGCAGTATTTT
NA NA TRBJ1-4 TRBV7-8 CASSLAWGSNEKLFF TGTGCCAGCAGCTTAGCCTGGGGATCTAATGAAAAACTGTTTTTT
NA NA TRBJ2-5 TRBV7-9 CASSQTGLEQETQYF TGTGCCAGCAGCCAAACAGGGTTAGAACAAGAGACCCAGTACTTC
few TRBD2 TRBJ2-5 TRBV6-6 CASSYKASGGHGKTQYF TGTGCCAGCAGTTACAAAGCTAGCGGGGGCCATGGGAAGACCCAGTACTTC
many NA TRBJ2-5 TRBV20-1 CSVPGGVKETQYF TGCAGTGTTCCCGGGGGCGTCAAAGAGACCCAGTACTTC
NA NA TRBJ2-7 TRBV6-5 CASSYSGQTYF TGTGCCAGCAGTTACTCCGGACAGACTTACTTC
few NA TRBJ1-2 TRBV3-1 CASSQGPTGGGYTF TGTGCCAGCAGCCAAGGCCCGACAGGCGGGGGCTACACCTTC
NA TRBD1 TRBJ2-7 TRBV7-9 CASSPGQGVLGEQYF TGTGCCAGCAGCCCAGGACAGGGGGTGCTTGGCGAGCAGTACTTC
many NA TRBJ1-6 TRBV19 CASNLQRGGNSPLHF TGTGCCAGCAACCTCCAGAGGGGGGGAAATTCACCCCTCCACTTT
NA NA TRBJ1-5 TRBV28 CASNSVYSNQPQHF TGTGCCAGCAATTCAGTTTATAGCAATCAGCCCCAGCATTTT
NA TRBD1 TRBJ1-5 TRBV6-5 CASSYSGFFQGGDFQPQHF TGTGCCAGCAGTTACTCGGGTTTCTTTCAAGGGGGCGACTTTCAGCCCCAGCATTTT
many TRBD2 TRBJ2-7 TRBV7-3 CASSLNRLAGYEQYF TGTGCCAGCAGCTTAAACCGTCTAGCGGGGTACGAGCAGTACTTC
NA NA TRBJ2-1 TRBV2 CASKIGAGYYNEQFF TGTGCCAGCAAGATTGGGGCAGGTTACTACAATGAGCAGTTCTTC
many NA TRBJ1-2 TRBV20-1 CSARGPGQVYGYTF TGCAGTGCTAGGGGGCCGGGCCAGGTCTATGGCTACACCTTC
few TRBD2 TRBJ2-5 TRBV5-4 CASSLTSGSLETQYF TGTGCCAGCAGCTTGACTAGCGGGAGTCTTGAGACCCAGTACTTC
few TRBD2 TRBJ2-7 TRBV5-4 CASNSPGLAGVLSYEQYF TGTGCCAGCAACTCGCCGGGACTAGCGGGAGTTTTGTCCTACGAGCAGTACTTC
many TRBD1 TRBJ2-7 TRBV29-1 CSASGDRYEQYF TGCAGCGCCTCCGGGGACAGATACGAGCAGTACTTC
NA TRBD1 TRBJ1-2 TRBV9 CASSDFGTGGNPYGYTF TGTGCCAGCAGCGACTTCGGGACAGGGGGCAACCCGTACGGCTACACCTTC
many NA TRBJ2-7 TRBV29-1 CSAEEGGYEQYF TGCAGCGCTGAAGAGGGTGGCTACGAGCAGTACTTC
few NA TRBJ2-5 TRBV5-1 CASSLNAGQETQYF TGCGCCAGCAGCTTGAACGCAGGCCAGGAGACCCAGTACTTC
many TRBD2 TRBJ2-2 TRBV7-6 CASSKRGSGTGELFF TGTGCCAGCAGCAAACGCGGGAGCGGCACCGGGGAGCTGTTTTTT
NA TRBD1 TRBJ2-7 TRBV20-1 CSANGQGRPSSYAQYF TGCAGTGCTAACGGACAGGGGCGTCCTTCTTCCTACGCGCAGTACTTC
NA NA TRBJ2-5 TRBV9 CASSAWTSLRETQYF TGTGCCAGCAGCGCCTGGACTTCCTTAAGGGAGACCCAGTACTTC
many NA TRBJ1-4 TRBV2 CASTRRDSGLFF TGTGCCAGCACGCGCAGGGATTCAGGGCTGTTTTTT
NA NA TRBJ1-2 TRBV24-1 CATSDSTGFNYGYTF TGTGCCACCAGTGATTCGACAGGCTTTAACTATGGCTACACCTTC
many NA TRBJ1-5 TRBV7-2 CASSSSTRTDSDQPQHF TGTGCCAGCAGCTCCAGCACCAGGACGGATTCCGATCAGCCCCAGCATTTT
NA NA TRBJ2-7 TRBV20-1 CSARDIGKTYGQYF TGCAGTGCTAGAGATATTGGTAAAACCTACGGGCAGTACTTC
many NA TRBJ1-3 TRBV7-2 CASSQSRQVLSGNTIYF TGTGCCAGCAGCCAAAGTCGACAGGTCCTCTCTGGAAACACCATATATTTT
many NA TRBJ2-7 TRBV7-2 CASSPSFEQYF TGTGCCAGCAGCCCCTCTTTCGAGCAGTACTTC
many NA TRBJ1-2 TRBV6-6 CASSYSSPHSNYGYTF TGTGCCAGCAGTTACTCGAGCCCTCATTCGAACTATGGCTACACCTTC
NA NA TRBJ1-1 TRBV7-3 CASSLVMGGGTEAFF TGTGCCAGCAGCTTAGTAATGGGGGGCGGCACTGAAGCTTTCTTT
few NA TRBJ1-6 TRBV20-1 CSARDIGRPDYNSPLHF TGCAGTGCTAGAGATATTGGGAGGCCGGACTATAATTCACCCCTCCACTTT
few TRBD1 TRBJ2-6 TRBV10-1 CARPTGTGAQVGANVLTF TGCGCCAGACCGACCGGGACAGGGGCTCAGGTGGGGGCCAACGTCCTGACTTTC
few NA TRBJ1-2 TRBV11-2 CASSLDGQYGYTF TGTGCCAGCAGCTTAGACGGTCAATATGGCTACACCTTC
many TRBD1 TRBJ2-7 TRBV7-8 CASSLGGQAPSYEQYF TGTGCCAGCAGCTTAGGGGGACAGGCTCCCTCCTACGAGCAGTACTTC
few NA TRBJ1-1 TRBV19 CASSIEIRSKAFF TGTGCCAGTAGTATAGAAATCAGGAGCAAAGCTTTCTTT